What follows are 30 T cell receptor beta chains derived from one specimen sequenced in a study of shared clonotypes between healthy human individuals. Profiled with immunoSEQ multiplex PCR; TCRdb holds only in-frame clones, not every one. This table holds roughly 2.4 million clones, nearly 97% found once. Material for sequencing was naive CD4+ T cells sorted from blood. Subset noted: CD45RA+ positively selected. These receptors originate from a man between 18 and 29 years old in good health.

In this sample, this clone turned up once. CDR3 loop: CASSLEREQFF. As DNA, the CDR3 is TGTGCCAGCAGCTTAGAACGGGAGCAGTTCTTC. The chain carries TRBV7-2 and TRBJ2-1; D uncertain. V was cut by 1 base and J by 10 bases, with 5 bases left in between. This CDR3 is 11 amino acids long. Germline V gene sequence: CDR1 SGHTA, CDR2 FQGNSA.

V is TRBV6-5 and J is TRBJ1-6, with TRBD1 matching over 11 bases. This CDR3 is 16 amino acids long. In germline, CDR1 is MNHEY, CDR2 SVGAGI. V trimming: 0 bases; J trimming: 9 bases; junction bases outside the gene matches: 4. CDR3 residues: CASSYSRGQGGSPLHF. CDR3 nucleotides: TGTGCCAGCAGTTACTCTAGGGGACAGGGGGGTTCACCCCTCCACTTT.

A few counts support this clone. In the same sample, other DNA sequences code for this CDR3. The chain joins TRBV5-1 to TRBJ2-5; D may be TRBD2 (6 bases). This CDR3 has 13 amino acids. Trimming removed 1 base at V and 4 bases at J, with 8 bases between. Germline-derived CDR1 and CDR2 are SGHRS and YFSETQ. In nucleotides, the CDR3 is TGCGCCAGCAGCTTGATGGGGGGAGAGACCCAGTACTTC. Its protein is CASSLMGGETQYF.

With regard to this clone: Other DNA variants within this sample encode the same CDR3. This chain links TRBV6-5 with TRBJ1-2; D is possibly TRBD1 (5 bases). Germline CDR1 MNHEY, CDR2 SVGAGI. Deletions cut 0 bases from V and 4 bases from J, with 9 bases between. This CDR3 comprises 14 residues. CDR3 region: CASSYSTGGYGYTF. In nucleotides, the CDR3 is TGTGCCAGCAGTTACTCGACCGGGGGCTATGGCTACACCTTC.

The V and J genes are TRBV30 and TRBJ2-2; D possibly corresponds to TRBD1 (5 bases). V was shortened by 4 bases and J by 3 bases, with 12 bases between the two germline ends. This CDR3 has 14 residues. Germline assignment: CDR1 GTSNPN and CDR2 SVGIG (reference sequence). In DNA form, the CDR3 reads TGTGCCTGGAAAGGGGCATCTCACACCGGGGAGCTGTTTTTT. It translates to CAWKGASHTGELFF.

The chain has TRBV5-1 and TRBJ2-2, with 7 bases identical to TRBD1. J gave up 4 bases and V 4 bases, and 4 bases lay outside the gene matches. The germline V gene encodes CDR1 SGHRS and CDR2 YFSETQ. The CDR3 length is 14 residues. CDR3 in DNA: TGCGCCAGCAGCCCCCGGGACAGCACCGGGGAGCTGTTTTTT. The encoded protein is CASSPRDSTGELFF.

This chain joins TRBV6-4 and TRBJ1-5; no reliable D call. The CDR3 runs 13 residues. Germline V gene data show CDR1 as MRHNA and CDR2 as SNTAGT. The germline V and J ends were trimmed by 11 bases and 2 bases, with 13 bases remaining between them. The CDR3 region has the DNA TGTGCCCCACCGGGCCCTGGCAATCAGCCCCAGCATTTT. Encoded protein: CAPPGPGNQPQHF.

This rearrangement joins TRBV10-2 to TRBJ2-7; no clear D. Germline lookup yields CDR1 WSHSY and CDR2 SAAADI. The V gene lost 4 bases and the J gene lost 2 bases, with 3 bases spanning the gap. The CDR3 runs 11 residues. CDR3 region: CASSATYEQYF. Here the CDR3 DNA reads TGCGCCAGCAGTGCCACCTACGAGCAGTACTTC.

The chain links TRBV25-1 to TRBJ2-3; possibly TRBD1 or TRBD2 for D (5 bases each). Germline loops: CDR1 MGHDK, CDR2 SYGVNS. With 7 bases removed from V and 4 bases from J, the gap between germline ends came to 15 bases. The CDR3 contains 14 residues. For the CDR3, the DNA is TGTGCCAGCAAGGGGCCTTCGGGGCCAGATACGCAGTATTTT. Translation: CASKGPSGPDTQYF.

The V and J genes are TRBV10-3 and TRBJ1-5; 9 bases are shared with TRBD1. The V and J ends lost 0 bases and 3 bases, in that order; junction bases with no gene match: 6. This CDR3 has 17 residues. The germline gives CDR1 ENHRY, CDR2 SYGVKD. In nucleotides, the CDR3 is TGTGCCATCAGTGAGTCCTCCGGGACAGGGATCAATCAGCCCCAGCATTTT. Translated, it gives CAISESSGTGINQPQHF.

This chain connects TRBV6-5 to TRBJ1-1, with D possibly being TRBD1 (5 bases). The CDR3 contains 15 residues. Germline CDR1 MNHEY, CDR2 SVGAGI. The V end lost 2 bases, the J end lost 2 bases, and 12 bases lay between the germline ends. The DNA of the CDR3 is TGTGCCAGCAGTTACGCCCCCGGGGGAAACACTGAAGCTTTCTTT. Translating gives CASSYAPGGNTEAFF.

The chain carries TRBV5-4 and TRBJ2-2; TRBD1 agrees at 9 bases. V lost 4 bases, J lost 4 bases, and 8 bases stayed unmatched. The CDR3 is 16 residues long. Per the germline V gene, CDR1 is SGHNT and CDR2 is YYREEE (reference sequence). DNA of the CDR3: TGTGCCAGCAGCCTCCCGGGACAGGGTGGCACCGGGGAGCTGTTTTTT. This encodes CASSLPGQGGTGELFF.

The chain has TRBV6-5 and TRBJ2-7; tentatively, D is TRBD1 (6 bases). The CDR3 has 12 amino acids. Germline assignment: CDR1 MNHEY and CDR2 SVGAGI. Deletions cut 3 bases from V and 5 bases from J, with 8 bases between. The CDR3 DNA is TGTGCCAGCAGTTATGACAGGAACGAGCAGTACTTC. It codes for CASSYDRNEQYF.

This chain connects TRBV4-1 to TRBJ1-2; D remains ambiguous. Germline assignment: CDR1 MGHRA and CDR2 YSYEKL. The CDR3 contains 16 residues. The germline V and J ends were trimmed by 0 bases and 8 bases, with 19 bases remaining between them. The CDR3 loop is CASSQDLLGIDRGYTF. The CDR3 nucleotides are TGCGCCAGCAGCCAAGATCTGCTAGGGATCGATCGAGGCTACACCTTC.

The gene calls are TRBV7-3 and TRBJ2-1; the D is unclear. V dropped 3 bases and J dropped 7 bases, with 10 bases sitting between them. Germline lookup yields CDR1 SGHTA and CDR2 FQGTGA. The CDR3 length is 13 residues. The CDR3: CASSLHSGNEQFF. The DNA for the CDR3 is TGTGCCAGCAGCTTGCACAGTGGGAATGAGCAGTTCTTC.

This chain links TRBV18 with TRBJ1-1, with D perhaps TRBD1 (6 bases). The V gene lost 2 bases and the J gene lost 0 bases, with 25 bases spanning the gap. The CDR3 has 20 residues. The germline V gene encodes CDR1 KGHSH and CDR2 LQKENI. The CDR3 is CASSPTATRDRIAMNTEAFF. The CDR3 region has the DNA TGTGCCAGCTCACCAACCGCCACCAGAGACAGGATAGCTATGAACACTGAAGCTTTCTTT.

This chain joins TRBV6-5 and TRBJ2-5; TRBD2 matches 7 bases. Germline CDR1 is MNHEY and CDR2 is SVGAGI. Germline trimming cut 9 bases from V and 1 base from J; bases unmatched to any gene: 8. This CDR3 is 14 amino acids long. In DNA form, the CDR3 reads TGTGCCAGTCGGCGGGGGAGCATCCAAGAGACCCAGTACTTC. Its translation: CASRRGSIQETQYF.

The chain has TRBV28 and TRBJ1-5; a weak D match, TRBD1 (6 bases). CDR3 size: 16 residues. CDR1 MDHEN and CDR2 SYDVKM come from the germline V gene. V was cut by 6 bases and J by 2 bases, with 17 bases left in between. CDR3 DNA sequence: TGTGCCAGCAGCGCTCTTTGGGGGCCGGGCAATCAGCCCCAGCATTTT. It codes for CASSALWGPGNQPQHF.

The rearrangement uses TRBV11-3 and TRBJ2-3; TRBD2 aligns across 10 bases. Germline V gene lookup returns CDR1 SGHNT and CDR2 YENEEA. The CDR3 contains 16 residues. With 2 bases clipped from V and 6 bases from J, the junction kept 8 bases outside the gene matches. The DNA for the CDR3 is TGTGCCAGCAGCTTATCTAGCGGGGGCCTCGGGGATACGCAGTATTTT. It encodes CASSLSSGGLGDTQYF.

This sequence joins TRBV5-1 and TRBJ1-2; D uncertain. V lost 5 bases, J lost 3 bases, and 5 bases lay in between. Germline V CDR1 and CDR2: SGHRS, YFSETQ. This CDR3 region has 11 residues. This chain's CDR3 is CASRSDYGYTF. CDR3 coding DNA: TGCGCCAGCAGAAGTGACTATGGCTACACCTTC.

The rearrangement joins TRBV30 to TRBJ2-6; the D is unclear. Germline CDR1 GTSNPN, CDR2 SVGIG (reference sequence). The CDR3 length is 14 residues. Between the trimmed V and J ends, which lost 3 bases and 0 bases, there was a span of 6 bases. CDR3 sequence (DNA): TGTGCCTGGAGAGGGTCCTCTGGGGCCAACGTCCTGACTTTC. Translating gives CAWRGSSGANVLTF. Variable domain in full (rest from reference TRBV30 and TRBJ2-6): SQTIHQWPATLVQPVGSPLSLECTVEGTSNPNLYWYRQAAGRGLQLLFYSVGIGQISSEVPQNLSASRPQDRQFILSSKKLLLSDSGFYLCAWRGSSGANVLTFGAGSRLTVL.

The sample holds one count of this clone. This rearrangement joins TRBV6-6 to TRBJ2-3; 7 nucleotides match TRBD2. Germline CDR1 is MNHNY and CDR2 is SVGAGI (reference sequence). Trimming took 11 bases from V and 6 from J; bases not matched to a gene: 11. The CDR3 is 13 residues long. The CDR3 here is CAAGRGIYDTQYF. In DNA, the CDR3 is TGTGCCGCAGGGCGGGGGATATACGATACGCAGTATTTT.

The chain carries TRBV27 and TRBJ1-2, with 7 bases lining up with TRBD1. CDR3 length equals 17 residues. The V gene end was trimmed by 3 bases and the J gene end by 7 bases; junction bases not matched to a gene: 17. Germline lookup yields CDR1 MNHEY and CDR2 SMNVEV (reference sequence). In nucleotides, the CDR3 is TGTGCCAGCAGTTTCGCCGCGCTTGGAGGGGGCGGAATTGGCTACACCTTC. Its translation is CASSFAALGGGGIGYTF.

The chain carries TRBV20-1 and TRBJ1-1; no reliable D call. The CDR3 runs to 10 residues. Trimming cost V 2 bases and J 7 bases, with 5 bases left between them. The V gene's germline CDR1 is DFQATT and CDR2 SNEGSKA (reference sequence). The CDR3 bases are TGCAGTGCTAGAAGGGTTGAAGCTTTCTTT. Protein product: CSARRVEAFF.

The rearrangement uses TRBV7-2 and TRBJ2-1, with 8 bases identical to TRBD2. The CDR3 is 13 amino acids. Per germline, CDR1 SGHTA and CDR2 FQGNSA. The V and J ends lost 5 bases and 12 bases, in that order; junction bases with no gene match: 9. CDR3 loop: CASSPAGGGRQFF. DNA of the CDR3: TGTGCCAGCAGCCCCGCAGGCGGGGGGAGGCAGTTCTTC.

The genes are TRBV4-1 and TRBJ1-3, with 11 bases lining up with TRBD1. The germline V gene has CDR1 MGHRA and CDR2 YSYEKL. The V gene end was trimmed by 0 bases and the J gene end by 1 base; junction bases not matched to a gene: 5. This CDR3 is built from 18 residues. The CDR3 nucleotides are TGCGCCAGCAGCCAAGATTATGGGGACAGGGGGTCTGGAAACACCATATATTTT. This gives the protein CASSQDYGDRGSGNTIYF.

J is TRBJ2-7 and V is TRBV5-1; the match to TRBD1 covers 7 bases. The V segment lost 7 bases and the J segment 3 bases; nucleotides outside the gene matches: 16. There are 16 residues in the CDR3. CDR1 is SGHRS and CDR2 is YFSETQ in the germline V gene. The CDR3 spells CASVETPGQKFYEQYF. CDR3 DNA: TGCGCCAGCGTGGAAACTCCGGGACAGAAGTTCTACGAGCAGTACTTC. The full variable domain, in which reference TRBV5-1 and TRBJ2-7 provide the parts outside the CDR3, is KAGVTQTPRYLIKTRGQQVTLSCSPISGHRSVSWYQQTPGQGLQFLFEYFSETQRNKGNFPGRFSGRQFSNSRSEMNVSTLELGDSALYLCASVETPGQKFYEQYFGPGTRLTVT.

The genes are TRBV10-3 and TRBJ2-1; 7 nucleotides line up with TRBD2. J gave up 9 bases and V 2 bases, and 10 bases lay outside the gene matches. This CDR3 region has 15 residues. Germline CDR1 is ENHRY and CDR2 is SYGVKD. The CDR3 reads CAISEVGGSGSEQFF. The CDR3, as DNA: TGTGCCATCAGTGAGGTCGGCGGGAGCGGTAGTGAGCAGTTCTTC.

The V and J genes are TRBV5-5 and TRBJ2-7; 11 bases map to TRBD2. This CDR3 is 15 amino acids long. Germline V gives CDR1 SGHKS, CDR2 YYEKEE (reference sequence). The junction had 7 bases not matched to a gene; V was cut back by 3 bases and J by 5 bases. CDR3 nucleotides: TGTGCCAGCAGCTCCACTAGCGGGAGTTCCGACGAGCAGTACTTC. Translated, it gives CASSSTSGSSDEQYF.

This chain connects TRBV10-3 to TRBJ2-7; D is ambiguous. Trimming cost V 4 bases and J 6 bases, with 10 bases left between them. Germline loops: CDR1 ENHRY, CDR2 SYGVKD. The CDR3 has 12 residues. As DNA, the CDR3 is TGTGCCATCAGTGGCGCACGGGCCGAGCAGTACTTC. Translated, it gives CAISGARAEQYF.